This T cell receptor (beta chain) was documented in a study of beta chain features in type 1 diabetes. A note on this clone: The antigen is undetermined.

Via the markers CD45RO/CCR7/CD25/CD127/CD95/CD27, stem cell-like memory, regulatory, central memory and naive CD4+ cells were sorted. TCRB transcripts that were expressed got sequenced, as all of the isolated RNA had been reverse transcribed. Some clones are missing from TCRdb's copy, which holds only in-frame ones; the method was immunoSEQ multiplex PCR. This repertoire shows 160,000 or so clones, approximately 62% found once; its top ten account for around 0.096%. CDR3 length: 16 amino acids. CDR1 and CDR2 from the germline V gene are MNHEY and SMNVEV (reference sequence). J was trimmed by 5 bases and V by 6 bases; bases with no gene match: 10. Whole-study findings and limits: Type 1 diabetes patients had moderately but significantly shorter TCRB CDR3s in all four CD4+ subsets. A pattern of fewer insertions and more deletions at VDJ junctions was seen in type 1 diabetes patients.

The source material was naive CD4+ T cells from blood. This clonotype was obtained from a man aged 25 to 45 with type 1 diabetes. The genes are TRBV27 and TRBJ2-2; TRBD2 agrees at 9 bases. As DNA, the CDR3 is TGTGCCAGCAGCCTTCTTAGCGGGGGAGTAACCGGGGAGCTGTTTTTT. It encodes CASSLLSGGVTGELFF.